This TCR beta chain was recovered during a study of sequential checkpoint blockade in melanoma. As for the study in general: Arm A got nivolumab then ipilimumab; arm B the reverse, 1:1. After both sequences, patients received maintenance nivolumab.

Trimming pared 5 bases from V and 7 bases from J, leaving 14 bases between. Germline loops: CDR1 MNHEY, CDR2 SVGAGI. The CDR3 has 13 residues. This clone was picked up one time. Profiled with immunoSEQ multiplex PCR; TCRdb holds only in-frame clones, not every one. The data show 18,000 or so clones, with about two thirds seen just once and about 19% held by the top ten. Stated treatment: randomized to nivolumab then ipilimumab (arm A) or the reverse (arm B). DNA-damaging chemotherapy had not been given to any patient beforehand. From thawed PBMCs, live CD3+CD8+ cells negative for CD19 and CD56 were sorted.

This specimen consisted of CD8+ T cells sorted from blood (inferred from file names), obtained from a patient given nivolumab and ipilimumab in sequence. The V and J genes are TRBV6-5 and TRBJ1-2; D is perhaps TRBD1 (5 bases). This TCR was recovered from a human donor with melanoma. The CDR3: CASSPGTQRGYTF. CDR3 sequence (DNA): TGTGCCAGCAGTCCCGGGACTCAACGTGGCTACACCTTC.